What follows are 23 T cell receptor beta chains derived from one specimen sequenced in a study of blood T cell repertoires in COVID-19. Using immunoSEQ multiplex PCR, the repertoire was profiled, and TCRdb retains in-frame clones only, with some absent. The table records about 45,000 clones, around 90% of them present only once. Sequenced: peripheral blood. These TCRs come from a woman over 75 with active COVID-19.

The rearrangement links TRBV5-6 to TRBJ1-2, with D uncertain. CDR1 is SGHDT, CDR2 YYEEEE, per germline. V was cut by 0 bases and J by 8 bases, with 8 bases left in between. This CDR3 is 12 amino acids long. CDR3 bases: TGTGCCAGCAGCTTGGACGGAGGCGGCTACACCTTC. This encodes CASSLDGGGYTF.

The rearrangement links TRBV6-2 or TRBV6-3 to TRBJ2-2; possibly TRBD1 for D (5 bases). The CDR3 covers 16 residues. V dropped 2 bases and J dropped 4 bases, with 14 bases sitting between them. Germline V gives CDR1 MNHEY, CDR2 SVGEGT. DNA of the CDR3: TGTGCCAGCAGTTACAGTTCAGGGTCGGGCACCGGGGAGCTGTTTTTT. This encodes CASSYSSGSGTGELFF.

The V and J genes are TRBV19 and TRBJ2-7; possible D gene TRBD1, 6 bases. Trimming pared 1 base from V and 6 bases from J, leaving 22 bases between. CDR3 size: 17 residues. CDR1 LNHDA and CDR2 SQIVND come from the germline V gene (reference sequence). The CDR3 is CASSIGHENREQGEQYF. Here the CDR3 DNA reads TGTGCCAGTAGTATAGGCCATGAAAACAGGGAACAGGGCGAGCAGTACTTC.

The chain recombines TRBV7-2 with TRBJ2-7; D gene uncertain. The V end lost 2 bases, the J end lost 2 bases, and 4 bases lay between the germline ends. The CDR3 length is 12 residues. Germline V gene lookup returns CDR1 SGHTA and CDR2 FQGNSA. CDR3 nucleotides: TGTGCCAGCAGCTTACATCCCTACGAGCAGTACTTC. This codes for CASSLHPYEQYF.

This rearrangement joins TRBV5-4 to TRBJ2-1, with 10 nucleotides matching TRBD1. Germline loops: CDR1 SGHNT, CDR2 YYREEE (reference sequence). Trimming removed 4 bases from V and 8 bases from J; junction bases left unmatched: 12. CDR3 size: 16 residues. The CDR3 is CASSPGPGQGIYEQFF. CDR3 in DNA: TGTGCCAGCAGCCCGGGACCGGGACAGGGGATATATGAGCAGTTCTTC.

Only a few counts were recorded for this clone. The chain recombines TRBV7-6 with TRBJ1-6; TRBD1 might be the D (6 bases). Per the germline V gene, CDR1 is SGHVS and CDR2 is FNYEAQ. V lost 5 bases, J lost 4 bases, and 18 bases lay in between. This CDR3 region has 17 residues. The CDR3 nucleotides read TGTGCCAGCAGCCCTCAACCCGGACAGCCTTATAATTCACCCCTCCACTTT. Encoded protein: CASSPQPGQPYNSPLHF.

The rearrangement links TRBV24-1 to TRBJ1-1, with 7 bases that match TRBD1. V trimming: 9 bases; J trimming: 4 bases; junction bases outside the gene matches: 10. The length of the CDR3 is 14 residues. Germline CDR1 reads KGHDR; CDR2 reads SFDVKD. The CDR3: CATRGKDRLTEAFF. The CDR3 DNA follows: TGTGCCACCCGGGGAAAGGACAGGCTCACTGAAGCTTTCTTT.

This clone was detected only once. This chain's CDR3 is CASSRDIRTLRNTDTQYF. The CDR3 nucleotides are TGTGCCAGCAGCCGGGATATACGGACTTTACGAAACACAGATACGCAGTATTTT. The rearrangement joins TRBV5-4 to TRBJ2-3, with D tentatively TRBD2 (5 bases). Trimming removed 4 bases at V and 2 bases at J, with 23 bases between. Germline V gene data show CDR1 as SGHNT and CDR2 as YYREEE (reference sequence). The CDR3 is made up of 18 amino acids.

The chain couples TRBV29-1 to TRBJ1-1; D not resolved. Trimming cost V 6 bases and J 1 base, with 9 bases left between them. Germline V lookup: CDR1 SQVTM, CDR2 ANQGSEA. CDR3 length: 12 amino acids. CDR3 nucleotide sequence: TGCAGCGTCCGGGTGGGGAACACTGAAGCTTTCTTT. Translated, it gives CSVRVGNTEAFF.

The chain couples TRBV27 to TRBJ2-1; D gene uncertain. The CDR3 spans 11 residues. Germline V gene sequence: CDR1 MNHEY, CDR2 SMNVEV (reference sequence). V dropped 6 bases and J dropped 4 bases, with 4 bases sitting between them. CDR3 bases: TGTGCCAGCAGCGAGTACAATGAGCAGTTCTTC. Protein product: CASSEYNEQFF.

The V gene is TRBV28, the J gene TRBJ2-5, with TRBD2 as a possible D gene (6 bases). CDR3 length equals 14 residues. The germline CDR1 and CDR2 sequences are MDHEN and SYDVKM. Deletions cut 2 bases from V and 0 bases from J, with 7 bases between. CDR3 loop: CASSLLANQETQYF. CDR3 in DNA: TGTGCCAGCAGTTTACTAGCGAACCAAGAGACCCAGTACTTC.

This clone has a handful of counts. The chain combines TRBV24-1 with TRBJ1-5; D gene ambiguous. V was shortened by 7 bases and J by 5 bases, with 11 bases between the two germline ends. There are 13 residues in the CDR3. Germline CDR1 KGHDR, CDR2 SFDVKD. CDR3 DNA: TGTGCCACCAGCCCCGATCGGGATCAGCCCCAGCATTTT. The encoded protein is CATSPDRDQPQHF.

V is TRBV5-3 and J is TRBJ2-7; 7 nucleotides match TRBD2. TRBV5-3 is designated an ORF whose function remains uncertain. Germline trimming cut 3 bases from V and 4 bases from J; bases unmatched to any gene: 13. CDR3 length: 16 amino acids. In DNA, the CDR3 is TGTGCCAGAAGCTCGCCCCCTGAATCGCGGGGGTACGAGCAGTACTTC. It codes for CARSSPPESRGYEQYF.

The J gene is TRBJ2-1, the V gene TRBV12-3 or TRBV12-4; tentative D call: TRBD2 (5 bases). Trimming left V 8 bases short and J 4 bases short, with 12 bases between. The CDR3 runs to 13 residues. The CDR3, as DNA: TGTGCCAGCTTCCCTCGAGGGTACAATGAGCAGTTCTTC. This translates into CASFPRGYNEQFF.

A note on this clone: Its ends do not fully match the called genes, so a read error is possible. The V gene is TRBV7-7, the J gene TRBJ1-1; 8 bases map to TRBD1. CDR3 length equals 17 residues. The V gene's germline CDR1 is SSHAT and CDR2 FNYEAQ (reference sequence). The CDR3 sequence: CASSLVGQGAIRTEAFF. Here the CDR3 DNA reads TGTGCTAGCAGCTTAGTGGGCCAGGGGGCGATTCGCACTGAAGCTTTCTTT.

This chain uses TRBV6-5 with TRBJ1-2, with D tentatively TRBD1 (5 bases). Trimming pared 7 bases from V and 5 bases from J, leaving 14 bases between. In germline, CDR1 is MNHEY, CDR2 SVGAGI. The CDR3 is made up of 13 amino acids. CDR3 residues: CASTSTGFYGYTF. The DNA of the CDR3 is TGTGCCAGCACATCCACAGGTTTTTATGGCTACACCTTC.

This sequence joins TRBV19 and TRBJ1-1, with 7 bases identical to TRBD1. The CDR3 length is 14 residues. Trimming at V came to 4 bases and at J to 7 bases, leaving 9 bases not matched to a gene. Per the germline V gene, CDR1 is LNHDA and CDR2 is SQIVND (reference sequence). This CDR3 reads CASSKGRQGGEAFF. As DNA, the CDR3 is TGTGCCAGTAGTAAAGGGAGACAGGGCGGTGAAGCTTTCTTT.

J is TRBJ2-5 and V is TRBV27; TRBD2 aligns across 10 bases. The CDR3 totals 15 residues. J lost 2 bases, V lost 5 bases, and 5 bases had no gene match. Germline CDR1 reads MNHEY; CDR2 reads SMNVEV (reference sequence). For the CDR3, the DNA is TGTGCCAGCAGTCCAGCTAGCGGGGGACAAGAGACCCAGTACTTC. It codes for CASSPASGGQETQYF.

This chain joins TRBV9 and TRBJ1-1; D unclear. CDR3 length equals 14 residues. V was cut by 0 bases and J by 1 base, with 7 bases left in between. Germline CDR1 reads SGDLS; CDR2 reads YYNGEE. CDR3 amino acids: CASSVGPPNTEAFF. The CDR3 coding sequence is TGTGCCAGCAGCGTAGGGCCGCCGAACACTGAAGCTTTCTTT.

The chain uses TRBV12-3 or TRBV12-4 and TRBJ2-1, with TRBD2 matching over 12 bases. V gave up 8 bases and J gave up 8 bases; unmatched junction bases: 4. This CDR3 comprises 13 residues. CDR3 sequence: CASRTSGGYEQFF. Written as DNA, the CDR3 is TGTGCCAGCCGAACTAGCGGGGGGTATGAGCAGTTCTTC.

The count of this clone is one. This chain connects TRBV29-1 to TRBJ2-3, with no clear D. The CDR3 sequence is 12 residues long. Germline V gene data show CDR1 as SQVTM and CDR2 as ANQGSEA. V gave up 4 bases and J gave up 2 bases, with 7 bases separating them. The CDR3 here is CSVGSFTDTQYF. CDR3 DNA sequence: TGCAGCGTTGGCAGTTTCACAGATACGCAGTATTTT.

The V gene is TRBV18, the J gene TRBJ2-5; 10 nucleotides line up with TRBD2. The length of the CDR3 is 17 residues. Germline lookup yields CDR1 KGHSH and CDR2 LQKENI. J lost 0 bases, V lost 3 bases, and 7 bases had no gene match. The CDR3 region is CASSPGASGGYQETQYF. In nucleotides, the CDR3 is TGTGCCAGCTCACCTGGGGCTAGCGGGGGATACCAAGAGACCCAGTACTTC.

This chain connects TRBV28 to TRBJ1-1, with D possibly being TRBD1 (5 bases). Trimming pared 1 base from V and 2 bases from J, leaving 14 bases between. CDR1 is MDHEN and CDR2 is SYDVKM in the germline V gene. The length of the CDR3 is 16 residues. The DNA for the CDR3 is TGTGCCAGCAGTTTATATCTTGCAGGGATAAACACTGAAGCTTTCTTT. Protein product: CASSLYLAGINTEAFF.